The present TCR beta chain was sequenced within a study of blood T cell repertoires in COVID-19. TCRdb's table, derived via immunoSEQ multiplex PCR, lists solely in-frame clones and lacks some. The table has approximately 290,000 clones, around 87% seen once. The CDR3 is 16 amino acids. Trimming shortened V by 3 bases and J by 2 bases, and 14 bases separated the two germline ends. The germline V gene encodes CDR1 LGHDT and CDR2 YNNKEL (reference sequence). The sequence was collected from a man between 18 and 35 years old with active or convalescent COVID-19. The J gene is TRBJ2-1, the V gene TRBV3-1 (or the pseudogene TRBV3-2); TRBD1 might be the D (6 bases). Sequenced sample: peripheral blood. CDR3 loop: CASSQGTDSPYNEQFF. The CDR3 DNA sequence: TGTGCCAGCAGCCAGGGGACGGACAGCCCCTACAATGAGCAGTTCTTC.